The 21 T cell receptor beta chains below come from one sample, sequenced in a study of beta chain features in type 1 diabetes. Isolated RNA was reverse transcribed in full, so expressed TCRB transcripts were sequenced. TCRdb's table, derived via immunoSEQ multiplex PCR, lists solely in-frame clones and lacks some. The sample includes fewer than 550,000 clones, about 10% of them seen just once. The specimen sequenced was naive CD4+ T cells from blood. The receptors here all came from a woman aged 18-29 years in good health.

This clone has just a few counts. The genes are TRBV7-9 and TRBJ2-6; a weak D match, TRBD2 (5 bases). The CDR3 extends over 16 amino acids. Trimming took off 3 bases at V and 1 base at J, with 10 bases between the two ends. Per germline, CDR1 SEHNR and CDR2 FQNEAQ (reference sequence). The DNA of the CDR3 is TGTGCCAGCAGCTTCGAGAGAGGGTCTGGGGCCAACGTCCTGACTTTC. This encodes CASSFERGSGANVLTF.

The rearrangement joins TRBV19 to TRBJ1-2; no firm D call. This CDR3 contains 12 residues. Trimming left V 4 bases short and J 8 bases short, with 11 bases between. Germline CDR1 LNHDA, CDR2 SQIVND (reference sequence). The DNA of the CDR3 is TGTGCCAGTAGTAGGGAAGGCGGCGGCTACACCTTC. Translated: CASSREGGGYTF.

There are a few counts of this clone. This same CDR3 is encoded by further DNA sequences in the sample. This chain joins TRBV7-2 and TRBJ2-5; D may be TRBD2 (6 bases). Trimming stripped 0 bases from V and 4 bases from J, with 9 bases between. CDR3 size: 14 residues. Per the germline V gene, CDR1 is SGHTA and CDR2 is FQGNSA. CDR3 region: CASSLAGGAETQYF. Here the CDR3 DNA reads TGTGCCAGCAGCTTAGCGGGGGGAGCAGAGACCCAGTACTTC.

This sequence joins TRBV9 and TRBJ1-2; a possible D gene is TRBD1 (5 bases). This CDR3 has 15 amino acids. V dropped 6 bases and J dropped 0 bases, with 15 bases sitting between them. Per the germline V gene, CDR1 is SGDLS and CDR2 is YYNGEE. CDR3 loop: CASTITGQANYGYTF. DNA of the CDR3: TGTGCCAGCACCATAACGGGGCAAGCTAACTATGGCTACACCTTC.

This clone was detected a few times. In the same sample, other DNA sequences code for this CDR3. The V call is TRBV5-1, the J call TRBJ2-1; D unresolved. The CDR3 length is 14 residues. The germline V and J ends were trimmed by 0 bases and 0 bases, with 4 bases remaining between them. Germline loops: CDR1 SGHRS, CDR2 YFSETQ. The CDR3 nucleotides are TGCGCCAGCAGCTTGGGGGACTCCTACAATGAGCAGTTCTTC. It codes for CASSLGDSYNEQFF.

The chain is built from TRBV14 and TRBJ2-1; 7 positions agree with TRBD1. The CDR3 totals 12 residues. The ends lost 6 bases at V and 7 bases at J; junction bases unmatched: 3. Germline CDR1 and CDR2: SGHDN and FVKESK. The CDR3 loop reads CASSRQGNEQFF. CDR3 nucleotide sequence: TGTGCCAGCAGTCGACAGGGAAATGAGCAGTTCTTC.

In its sample, this clone was seen many times. The chain combines TRBV29-1 with TRBJ2-7; D may be TRBD1 (5 bases). Between the trimmed V and J ends, which lost 3 bases and 5 bases, there was a span of 17 bases. The CDR3 contains 14 residues. The germline gives CDR1 SQVTM, CDR2 ANQGSEA. As DNA, the CDR3 is TGCAGCGTTGAGGACCCAGGGCAGGTAGACGAGCAGTACTTC. Translated: CSVEDPGQVDEQYF.

The chain uses TRBV7-2 and TRBJ2-5, with 7 bases lining up with TRBD1. CDR3 length: 15 residues. Losses at the gene ends were 5 bases for V and 2 bases for J; bases not matched to a gene: 8. Germline assignment: CDR1 SGHTA and CDR2 FQGNSA. The CDR3 region is CASSPGGFGQETQYF. Here the CDR3 DNA reads TGTGCCAGCAGCCCAGGGGGATTCGGGCAAGAGACCCAGTACTTC.

The chain couples TRBV2 to TRBJ1-2; no clear D. There are 14 residues in the CDR3. CDR1 is SNHLY, CDR2 FYNNEI, per germline. Trimming stripped 4 bases from V and 6 bases from J, with 15 bases between. The CDR3 sequence: CASSGLALMNGYTF. CDR3 bases: TGTGCCAGCAGTGGGCTAGCGCTTATGAATGGCTACACCTTC.

The V gene is TRBV5-1, the J gene TRBJ2-5; possible D gene TRBD2, 5 bases. Germline loops: CDR1 SGHRS, CDR2 YFSETQ. Trimming stripped 3 bases from V and 4 bases from J, with 10 bases between. This CDR3 has 13 residues. CDR3 nucleotide sequence: TGCGCCAGCAGCTGGGAGTCGGGAGAGACCCAGTACTTC. Its translation is CASSWESGETQYF.

Only a few counts were recorded for this clone. The chain recombines TRBV4-3 with TRBJ2-3; TRBD2 matches 8 bases. This CDR3 has 14 residues. In germline, CDR1 is LGHNA, CDR2 YSLEER. Germline trimming cut 3 bases from V and 4 bases from J; bases unmatched to any gene: 3. The CDR3 coding sequence is TGCGCCAGCAGCCAGGCGACTAGCGCAGATACGCAGTATTTT. Its translation: CASSQATSADTQYF.

This clone came up a few times. Other nucleotide sequences from this sample produce the same CDR3. The chain links TRBV18 to TRBJ2-4; D not resolved. The germline V gene has CDR1 KGHSH and CDR2 LQKENI. CDR3 length: 15 residues. V lost 1 base and J lost 1, with 8 bases in between. The CDR3 DNA follows: TGTGCCAGCTCACCACAGGGATTGGCCAAAAACATTCAGTACTTC. It yields the protein CASSPQGLAKNIQYF.

V gene TRBV28 combines with J gene TRBJ2-5, with no clear D. V was cut by 6 bases and J by 2 bases, with 13 bases left in between. The germline V gene encodes CDR1 MDHEN and CDR2 SYDVKM. The CDR3 consists of 14 residues. CDR3 coding DNA: TGTGCCAGCAGCCTTCGGATCTTACAAGAGACCCAGTACTTC. The encoded protein is CASSLRILQETQYF.

This clone turned up a few times. The chain uses TRBV10-3 and TRBJ2-1; 9 bases are shared with TRBD2. In germline, CDR1 is ENHRY, CDR2 SYGVKD. V gave up 10 bases and J gave up 7 bases; unmatched junction bases: 5. The CDR3 sequence is 12 residues long. CDR3 amino acids: CATSGTVNEQFF. As DNA, the CDR3 is TGTGCCACTAGCGGGACAGTTAATGAGCAGTTCTTC.

This sequence joins TRBV5-4 and TRBJ2-6; perhaps TRBD2 as D (6 bases). The CDR3 is 16 amino acids. CDR1 is SGHNT and CDR2 is YYREEE in the germline V gene (reference sequence). Trimming cost V 0 bases and J 8 bases, with 15 bases left between them. The CDR3 protein is CASSLDAATRTNVLTF. The CDR3 nucleotides are TGTGCCAGCAGCTTGGATGCAGCGACTAGAACCAACGTCCTGACTTTC.

There are a few counts of this clone. J is TRBJ2-3 and V is TRBV12-5; D perhaps matches TRBD2 (5 bases). The germline gives CDR1 LGHNT, CDR2 FRNRAP. This CDR3 contains 16 residues. The V end lost 5 bases, the J end lost 4 bases, and 19 bases lay between the germline ends. CDR3 sequence reads: CASGPPSGRSADTQYF. In DNA, the CDR3 is TGTGCTAGTGGTCCACCAAGCGGCAGGTCCGCAGATACGCAGTATTTT.

This clone was seen a handful of times. J is TRBJ2-3 and V is TRBV7-9, with 13 positions matching TRBD2. The CDR3 totals 16 residues. Losses at the gene ends were 4 bases for V and 5 bases for J; bases not matched to a gene: 6. The germline gives CDR1 SEHNR, CDR2 FQNEAQ (reference sequence). The CDR3 nucleotides are TGTGCCAGCAGCTCCGGACTAGCGGGAGACGGAGATACGCAGTATTTT. Its translation: CASSSGLAGDGDTQYF. The full variable domain, in which reference TRBV7-9 and TRBJ2-3 provide the parts outside the CDR3, is DTGVSQNPRHKITKRGQNVTFRCDPISEHNRLYWYRQTLGQGPEFLTYFQNEAQLEKSRLLSDRFSAERPKGSFSTLEIQRTEQGDSAMYLCASSSGLAGDGDTQYFGPGTRLTVL.

The chain has TRBV30 and TRBJ2-2; a weak D match, TRBD1 (6 bases). This CDR3 comprises 17 residues. Germline CDR1 and CDR2: GTSNPN and SVGIG (reference sequence). Between the trimmed V and J ends, which lost 6 bases and 0 bases, there was a span of 20 bases. This chain's CDR3 is CACPTLGAGANTGELFF. The CDR3 nucleotides are TGTGCCTGCCCCACTTTGGGGGCTGGTGCGAACACCGGGGAGCTGTTTTTT.

The chain employs TRBV9 and TRBJ2-7, with 9 bases matching TRBD1. The CDR3 has 16 amino acids. V was pared by 0 bases and J by 9 bases, with 13 bases of the junction left unmatched. Germline lookup yields CDR1 SGDLS and CDR2 YYNGEE. DNA of the CDR3: TGTGCCAGCAGCGTAGACCCGGGACAGGGAGGTTTGGGGCAGTACTTC. Protein: CASSVDPGQGGLGQYF.

This clone came up many times. The chain uses TRBV13 and TRBJ2-2; D possibly corresponds to TRBD2 (5 bases). The CDR3 sequence is 11 residues long. Germline V gives CDR1 PRHDT, CDR2 FYEKMQ (reference sequence). Between the trimmed V and J ends, which lost 5 bases and 14 bases, there was a span of 12 bases. The CDR3 bases are TGTGCCAGCAGCCAAGGAGGAACACTGTTTTTT. It translates to CASSQGGTLFF.

This chain joins TRBV18 and TRBJ1-1, with D perhaps matching TRBD1 (6 bases). This CDR3 has 15 amino acids. V was shortened by 3 bases and J by 1 base, with 12 bases between the two germline ends. Germline V gene data show CDR1 as KGHSH and CDR2 as LQKENI. CDR3 coding DNA: TGTGCCAGCTCACCTGGAGGGGGAGCGAACACTGAAGCTTTCTTT. Residues: CASSPGGGANTEAFF.